This T cell receptor beta chain was captured in a study of shared clonotypes between healthy human individuals. Study-wide context: Three CD4 naive, three CD4 memory, two CD8 naive and one CD8 memory plate were used per donor.

Naive-designated CD8 cells lacked CD45RO, were positively enriched for CCR7, and omitted terminally differentiated effector memory CD45RA+ cells. The CDR3 covers 16 residues. Losses at the gene ends were 0 bases for V and 4 bases for J; bases not matched to a gene: 7. CDR1 is LGHNA and CDR2 is YNFKEQ in the germline V gene. Profiling relied on immunoSEQ multiplex PCR, and the TCRdb table lists in-frame clones only, not all of them. The sample includes about 2 million clones, 85% to 95% of them seen just once. The sample was naive CD8+ T cells sorted from blood. The TCR comes from a young man in good health. The J gene is TRBJ2-3, the V gene TRBV4-2; 7 bases map to TRBD2. This CDR3 reads CASSQEGGGWSDTQYF. The CDR3 DNA is TGTGCCAGCAGCCAAGAGGGCGGGGGTTGGTCAGATACGCAGTATTTT.